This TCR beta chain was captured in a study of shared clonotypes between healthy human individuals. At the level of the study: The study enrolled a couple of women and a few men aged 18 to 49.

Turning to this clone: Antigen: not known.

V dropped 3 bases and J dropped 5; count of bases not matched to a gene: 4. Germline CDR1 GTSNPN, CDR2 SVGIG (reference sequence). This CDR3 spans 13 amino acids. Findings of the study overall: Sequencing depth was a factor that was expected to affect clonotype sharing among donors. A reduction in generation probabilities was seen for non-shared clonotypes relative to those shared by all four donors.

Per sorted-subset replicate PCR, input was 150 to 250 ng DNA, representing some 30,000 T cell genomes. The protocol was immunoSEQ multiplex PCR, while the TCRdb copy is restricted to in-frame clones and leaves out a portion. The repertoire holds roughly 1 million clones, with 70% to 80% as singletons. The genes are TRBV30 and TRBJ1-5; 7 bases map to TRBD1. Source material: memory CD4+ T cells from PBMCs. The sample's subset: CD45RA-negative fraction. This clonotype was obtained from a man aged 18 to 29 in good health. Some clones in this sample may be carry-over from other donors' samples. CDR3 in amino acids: CAWRRQGDQPQHF. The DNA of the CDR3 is TGTGCCTGGAGACGACAGGGTGATCAGCCCCAGCATTTT.